The 2 T cell receptor beta chains presented below share a single source sample, sequenced in a study of shared clonotypes between healthy human individuals (dated by TCRdb to about 2020). Receptor amplification or capture employed the immunoSEQ multiplex PCR assay. TCRdb took this table from immuneACCESS and kept in-frame rearrangements with V and J called. Such tables lack part of the clones; where checked against another copy, unresolved V genes explain under half of the gap, and the rest is unexplained. The sample contains 110,000 or so clones, 55% to 80% of them found a single time. The top ten clones comprise roughly 25% of the sample. Sequenced input: memory CD8+ T cells sorted from blood. The cell subset or site label here, explained by the study, means: CD45RO+ cells pooled with CCR7-negative TemRA cells. The origin of the receptors is a woman younger than 45 in good health.

The chain couples TRBV9 to TRBJ2-3; 7 bases match TRBD2. The CDR3 sequence is 15 residues long. Trimming removed 0 bases from V and 1 base from J; junction bases left unmatched: 2. Looked up from germline, CDR1 is SGDLS and CDR2 is YYNGEE. The CDR3 nucleotides read TGTGCCAGCAGCGTAGCTAGCGGCCGCACAGATACGCAGTATTTT. Translating it yields CASSVASGRTDTQYF.

This clone was observed at least ten times. The chain has TRBV9 and TRBJ2-2; no clear D. Trimming removed 6 bases from V and 5 bases from J, with 11 bases in between. CDR1 and CDR2 from the germline V gene are SGDLS and YYNGEE. The CDR3 length is 13 residues. CDR3 sequence reads: CASNLGGTGELFF. The CDR3, as DNA: TGTGCCAGCAATCTGGGTGGTACCGGGGAGCTGTTTTTT.